A single sample gave rise to the 26 T cell receptor beta chains below, sequenced in a study of chemoradiotherapy in HPV16-positive cancers. Profiled with immunoSEQ multiplex PCR; TCRdb holds only in-frame clones, not every one. This table holds about 1,100 clones, about four fifths found once. Sequenced material: tumor tissue, taken from a patient who underwent chemoradiotherapy. The receptors derive from a human donor with HPV-associated anogenital cancer.

The genes are TRBV5-4 and TRBJ2-2, with D possibly being TRBD1 (6 bases). Trimming took 0 bases from V and 1 from J, leaving 7 bases between them. Looked up from germline, CDR1 is SGHNT and CDR2 is YYREEE (reference sequence). This CDR3 spans 15 amino acids. CDR3 in amino acids: CASSLAGVNTGELFF. The CDR3 nucleotides are TGTGCCAGCAGCTTGGCAGGGGTGAACACCGGGGAGCTGTTTTTT. The full variable domain, with the rest looked up from reference TRBV5-4 and TRBJ2-2, is ETGVTQSPTHLIKTRGQQVTLRCSSQSGHNTVSWYQQALGQGPQFIFQYYREEENGRGNFPPRFSGLQFPNYSSELNVNALELDDSALYLCASSLAGVNTGELFFGEGSRLTVL.

Comment on this clone: In the same sample, other DNA sequences code for this CDR3. The chain links TRBV5-6 to TRBJ1-1; D gene ambiguous. CDR1 is SGHDT and CDR2 is YYEEEE in the germline V gene. V gave up 8 bases and J gave up 8 bases, with 13 bases separating them. The CDR3 extends over 11 amino acids. CDR3 DNA: TGTGCCAGTAGCGCAGACAACGAAGCTTTCTTT. Its translation is CASSADNEAFF.

The gene calls are TRBV6-1 and TRBJ2-1; no firm D call. CDR1 is MNHNS and CDR2 is SASEGT in the germline V gene. V was cut by 1 base and J by 6 bases, with 7 bases left in between. CDR3 length equals 13 residues. The CDR3 DNA reads as TGTGCCAGCAGTGAAGAGTCGATCAATGAGCAGTTCTTC. Encoded protein: CASSEESINEQFF.

The chain has TRBV30 and TRBJ1-1; 7 bases align to TRBD1. The ends lost 4 bases at V and 1 base at J; junction bases unmatched: 6. Germline assignment: CDR1 GTSNPN and CDR2 SVGIG (reference sequence). The CDR3 loop spans 14 amino acids. For the CDR3, the DNA is TGTGCCTGGAAAGCCGGGACAGCGAACACTGAAGCTTTCTTT. It yields the protein CAWKAGTANTEAFF. The whole variable domain, remainder taken from reference TRBV30 and TRBJ1-1, is SQTIHQWPATLVQPVGSPLSLECTVEGTSNPNLYWYRQAAGRGLQLLFYSVGIGQISSEVPQNLSASRPQDRQFILSSKKLLLSDSGFYLCAWKAGTANTEAFFGQGTRLTVV.

The gene calls are TRBV2 and TRBJ2-3, with D unclear. Trimming removed 7 bases at V and 6 bases at J, with 8 bases between. From germline, CDR1 is SNHLY and CDR2 FYNNEI. CDR3 length: 11 residues. Here the CDR3 reads CASTTRDTQYF. CDR3 DNA: TGTGCCAGCACAACACGGGATACGCAGTATTTT.

This sequence joins TRBV2 and TRBJ1-2; D may be TRBD1 (5 bases). The CDR3 contains 20 residues. CDR1 is SNHLY and CDR2 is FYNNEI in the germline V gene. In nucleotides, the CDR3 is TGTCCACCAGTGTACAGAGGGCGTAACCAGTACGGGACGGCATACTATGGCTACACCTTC. The encoded protein is CPPVYRGRNQYGTAYYGYTF.

V gene TRBV6-1 combines with J gene TRBJ2-2, with a tentative D call TRBD1 (5 bases). Per germline, CDR1 MNHNS and CDR2 SASEGT. Trimming shortened V by 8 bases and J by 4 bases, and 11 bases separated the two germline ends. The CDR3 covers 13 residues. The CDR3 DNA follows: TGTGCCAGCTTTAGGGGCGCCACCGGGGAGCTGTTTTTT. Encoded protein: CASFRGATGELFF.

The CDR3 DNA reads TGCGCCAGCAGTTCGGGGGCTAGGGAGACCCAGTACTTC. This sequence encodes CASSSGARETQYF. The V gene is TRBV5-1, the J gene TRBJ2-5; D may correspond to TRBD1 or TRBD2 (6 bases each). Trimming took 5 bases from V and 5 from J, leaving 13 bases between them. Germline-derived CDR1 and CDR2 are SGHRS and YFSETQ. CDR3 length: 13 residues.

Only one count was recorded for this clone. J is TRBJ2-5 and V is TRBV30; 12 bases match TRBD2. Germline CDR1 and CDR2: GTSNPN and SVGIG (reference sequence). V trimming: 0 bases; J trimming: 4 bases; junction bases outside the gene matches: 12. The CDR3 sequence is 18 residues long. CDR3 DNA sequence: TGTGCCTGGAGTGTAGGCAGTGGGACTAGCGGGTTAGGAGAGACCCAGTACTTC. This sequence encodes CAWSVGSGTSGLGETQYF. Based on the CDR3 plus reference TRBV30 and TRBJ2-5, the full variable domain is SQTIHQWPATLVQPVGSPLSLECTVEGTSNPNLYWYRQAAGRGLQLLFYSVGIGQISSEVPQNLSASRPQDRQFILSSKKLLLSDSGFYLCAWSVGSGTSGLGETQYFGPGTRLLVL.

The chain is built from TRBV30 and TRBJ1-6, with D uncertain. The germline V and J ends were trimmed by 4 bases and 7 bases, with 8 bases remaining between them. This CDR3 has 12 amino acids. Germline V lookup: CDR1 GTSNPN, CDR2 SVGIG (reference sequence). The CDR3 spells CAWTAFNSPLHF. The CDR3 nucleotides read TGTGCCTGGACCGCGTTCAATTCACCCCTCCACTTT. Full variable domain (rest looked up from reference TRBV30 and TRBJ1-6): SQTIHQWPATLVQPVGSPLSLECTVEGTSNPNLYWYRQAAGRGLQLLFYSVGIGQISSEVPQNLSASRPQDRQFILSSKKLLLSDSGFYLCAWTAFNSPLHFGNGTRLTVT.

This chain connects TRBV6-4 to TRBJ1-1; 7 bases line up with TRBD1. Germline V lookup: CDR1 MRHNA, CDR2 SNTAGT. There are 14 residues in the CDR3. Trimming at V came to 6 bases and at J to 2 bases, leaving 6 bases not matched to a gene. The chain's CDR3 is CASSPGGVNTEAFF. The CDR3 region has the DNA TGTGCCAGCAGCCCAGGGGGAGTAAACACTGAAGCTTTCTTT.

The chain recombines TRBV5-4 with TRBJ1-3; weak D call: TRBD1 (6 bases). V was trimmed by 0 bases and J by 2 bases, leaving 9 bases between them. The germline V gene has CDR1 SGHNT and CDR2 YYREEE (reference sequence). This CDR3 is built from 15 residues. CDR3 nucleotides: TGTGCCAGCAGCTTGGAGGACAGAACTGGAAACACCATATATTTT. Residues: CASSLEDRTGNTIYF.

The chain links TRBV7-9 to TRBJ2-7; D perhaps matches TRBD1 (6 bases). Trimming took off 5 bases at V and 9 bases at J, with 17 bases between the two ends. Germline values: CDR1 SEHNR, CDR2 FQNEAQ (reference sequence). This CDR3 has 13 residues. DNA of the CDR3: TGTGCCAGCAGCCCCCGGGACATTCTCCGGCAGTACGTC. It is translated as CASSPRDILRQYV.

This chain uses TRBV7-2 with TRBJ1-4; D perhaps matches TRBD1 (6 bases). The CDR3 covers 13 residues. Trimming removed 4 bases at V and 5 bases at J, with 8 bases between. Germline values: CDR1 SGHTA, CDR2 FQGNSA. The CDR3 DNA follows: TGTGCCAGCAGCTCGCAGGGGAATGAAAAACTGTTTTTT. It yields the protein CASSSQGNEKLFF.

The chain uses TRBV2 and TRBJ1-1; D perhaps matches TRBD1 (6 bases). In germline, CDR1 is SNHLY, CDR2 FYNNEI. With 7 bases removed from V and 3 bases from J, the gap between germline ends came to 12 bases. The CDR3 has 13 amino acids. The CDR3 sequence is CASKPNRDTEAFF. CDR3 nucleotide sequence: TGTGCCAGCAAACCTAACAGGGACACTGAAGCTTTCTTT.

V and J are TRBV6-1 and TRBJ1-5; 8 bases fit TRBD1. Trimming took 6 bases from V and 2 from J; bases not matched to a gene: 6. In germline, CDR1 is MNHNS, CDR2 SASEGT. The CDR3 is 15 residues long. CDR3 sequence: CASRRTGSGNQPQHF. The CDR3 DNA reads as TGTGCCAGCAGGAGGACAGGGAGTGGCAATCAGCCCCAGCATTTT.

The V call is TRBV7-9, the J call TRBJ2-2; D not resolved. CDR1 SEHNR and CDR2 FQNEAQ come from the germline V gene (reference sequence). This CDR3 region has 18 residues. V was shortened by 5 bases and J by 4 bases, with 23 bases between the two germline ends. CDR3 residues: CASSHLQSTFFGTGELFF. CDR3 DNA sequence: TGTGCCAGCAGCCATTTGCAGTCGACATTCTTCGGCACCGGGGAGCTGTTTTTT.

The chain combines TRBV2 with TRBJ1-1, with a tentative D call TRBD1 (5 bases). Between the trimmed V and J ends, which lost 4 bases and 3 bases, there was a span of 9 bases. Germline CDR1 is SNHLY and CDR2 is FYNNEI. This CDR3 has 13 residues. DNA of the CDR3: TGTGCCAGCAGTGCAGACAGCTACACTGAAGCTTTCTTT. This sequence encodes CASSADSYTEAFF.

The chain uses TRBV14 and TRBJ2-2; either TRBD1 or TRBD2 may fit D (5 bases each). This CDR3 comprises 15 residues. Trimming removed 1 base at V and 6 bases at J, with 12 bases between. Germline loops: CDR1 SGHDN, CDR2 FVKESK. In DNA, the CDR3 is TGTGCCAGCAGCCAAGTGCGAGGGGCGGCCGGGGAGCTGTTTTTT. Amino acid sequence: CASSQVRGAAGELFF.

This chain connects TRBV21-1 to TRBJ1-2. TRBV21-1 corresponds to a pseudogene. There are 19 residues in the CDR3. CDR3 bases: TGTGCCAGCAGCAAAGAGGAGGAGGGAGGGGCGAAGTCCAACTATGGCTACACCTTC. Translating it yields CASSKEEEGGAKSNYGYTF.

V gene TRBV25-1 combines with J gene TRBJ1-5, with D unclear. This CDR3 has 12 amino acids. Germline V CDR1 and CDR2: MGHDK, SYGVNS. The V end lost 3 bases, the J end lost 2 bases, and 2 bases lay between the germline ends. In DNA form, the CDR3 reads TGTGCCAGCAGTGAGGGCAATCAGCCCCAGCATTTT. It specifies CASSEGNQPQHF.

This clone was counted once. The chain employs TRBV6-1 and TRBJ2-5; TRBD1 or TRBD2 may be the D gene (5 bases each). The germline V and J ends were trimmed by 0 bases and 2 bases, with 13 bases remaining between them. This CDR3 is built from 16 residues. Germline values: CDR1 MNHNS, CDR2 SASEGT. CDR3 nucleotide sequence: TGTGCCAGCAGTGAAGCGCTGGGGGTCCTTCAAGAGACCCAGTACTTC. It yields the protein CASSEALGVLQETQYF.

The chain joins TRBV4-2 to TRBJ1-2; D uncertain. V dropped 3 bases and J dropped 8 bases, with 16 bases sitting between them. The CDR3 loop spans 14 amino acids. In germline, CDR1 is LGHNA, CDR2 YNFKEQ. CDR3 amino acids: CASSQGISSEGYTF. CDR3 DNA sequence: TGTGCCAGCAGCCAGGGAATTAGTTCCGAGGGCTACACCTTC.

This clone was observed a single time. The gene calls are TRBV6-5 and TRBJ2-1, with 9 bases fitting TRBD1. Germline CDR1 is MNHEY and CDR2 is SVGAGI. V trimming: 3 bases; J trimming: 4 bases; junction bases outside the gene matches: 7. The CDR3 covers 16 residues. In DNA, the CDR3 is TGTGCCAGCAGTTATATAAGACAGGGGGGTTACAATGAGCAGTTCTTC. It specifies CASSYIRQGGYNEQFF.

The chain combines TRBV29-1 with TRBJ2-7; tentative D call: TRBD2 (5 bases). The V and J ends lost 6 bases and 1 base respectively, with 10 bases between them. Germline assignment: CDR1 SQVTM and CDR2 ANQGSEA. The CDR3 totals 12 residues. CDR3 residues: CSVATSSYEQYV. In DNA, the CDR3 is TGCAGCGTCGCCACTAGTTCCTACGAGCAGTACGTC.

CDR3 residues: CASSQDSKDTEAFF. The CDR3 bases are TGTGCCAGCAGCCAAGACTCGAAGGACACTGAAGCTTTCTTT. The V gene is TRBV4-2, the J gene TRBJ1-1; no definite D call. Germline V gene lookup returns CDR1 LGHNA and CDR2 YNFKEQ. CDR3 length: 14 amino acids. Trimming shortened V by 0 bases and J by 3 bases, and 8 bases separated the two germline ends.